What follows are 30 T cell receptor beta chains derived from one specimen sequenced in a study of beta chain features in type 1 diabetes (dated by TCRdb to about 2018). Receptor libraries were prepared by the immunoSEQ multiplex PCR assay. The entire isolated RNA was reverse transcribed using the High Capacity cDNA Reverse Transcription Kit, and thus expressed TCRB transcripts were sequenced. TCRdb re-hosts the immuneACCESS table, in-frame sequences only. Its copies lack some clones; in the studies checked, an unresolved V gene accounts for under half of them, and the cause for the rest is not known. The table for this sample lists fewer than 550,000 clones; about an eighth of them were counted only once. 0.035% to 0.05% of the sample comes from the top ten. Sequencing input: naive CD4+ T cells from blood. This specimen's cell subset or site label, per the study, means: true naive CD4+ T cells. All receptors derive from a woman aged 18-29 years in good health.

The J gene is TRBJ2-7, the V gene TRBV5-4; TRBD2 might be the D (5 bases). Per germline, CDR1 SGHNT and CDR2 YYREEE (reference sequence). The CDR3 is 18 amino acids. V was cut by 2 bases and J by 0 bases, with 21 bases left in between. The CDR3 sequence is CASSFRSWRLQSSYEQYV. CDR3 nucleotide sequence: TGTGCCAGCAGCTTTCGGTCATGGAGGCTTCAGAGCTCCTACGAGCAGTACGTC.

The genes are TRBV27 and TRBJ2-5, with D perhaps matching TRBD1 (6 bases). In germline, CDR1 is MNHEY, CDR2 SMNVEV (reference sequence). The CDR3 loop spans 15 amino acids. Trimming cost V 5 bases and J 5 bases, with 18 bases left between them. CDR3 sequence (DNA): TGTGCCAGCAGTCCTGGGACACTCGAGGGGGAGACCCAGTACTTC. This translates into CASSPGTLEGETQYF.

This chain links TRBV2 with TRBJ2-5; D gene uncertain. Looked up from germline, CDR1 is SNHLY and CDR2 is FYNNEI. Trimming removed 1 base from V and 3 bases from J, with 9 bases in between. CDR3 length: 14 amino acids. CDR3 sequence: CASSEEAAKETQYF. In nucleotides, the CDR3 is TGTGCCAGCAGTGAAGAGGCAGCGAAAGAGACCCAGTACTTC.

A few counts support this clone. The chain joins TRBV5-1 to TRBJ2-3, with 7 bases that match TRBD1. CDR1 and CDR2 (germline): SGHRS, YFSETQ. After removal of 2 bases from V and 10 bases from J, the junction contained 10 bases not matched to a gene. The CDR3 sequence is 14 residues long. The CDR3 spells CASSLRDSAISQYF. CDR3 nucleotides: TGCGCCAGCAGCTTAAGGGACAGTGCCATATCGCAGTATTTT.

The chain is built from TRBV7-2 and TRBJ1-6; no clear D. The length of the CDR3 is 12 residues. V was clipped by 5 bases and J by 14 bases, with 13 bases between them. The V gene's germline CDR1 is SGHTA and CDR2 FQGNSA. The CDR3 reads CASSTAPFTLHF. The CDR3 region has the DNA TGTGCCAGCAGCACCGCACCCTTCACCCTCCACTTT. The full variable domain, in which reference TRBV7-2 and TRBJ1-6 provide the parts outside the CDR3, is GAGVSQSPSNKVTEKGKDVELRCDPISGHTALYWYRQSLGQGLEFLIYFQGNSAPDKSGLPSDRFSAERTGGSVSTLTIQRTQQEDSAVYLCASSTAPFTLHFGNGTRLTVT.

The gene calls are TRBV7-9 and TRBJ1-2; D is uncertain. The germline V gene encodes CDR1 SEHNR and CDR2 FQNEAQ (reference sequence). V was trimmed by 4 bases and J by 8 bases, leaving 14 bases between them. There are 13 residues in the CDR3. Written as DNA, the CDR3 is TGTGCCAGCAGCTCCCCCCGGGTTGGCGGCTACACCTTC. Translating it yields CASSSPRVGGYTF.

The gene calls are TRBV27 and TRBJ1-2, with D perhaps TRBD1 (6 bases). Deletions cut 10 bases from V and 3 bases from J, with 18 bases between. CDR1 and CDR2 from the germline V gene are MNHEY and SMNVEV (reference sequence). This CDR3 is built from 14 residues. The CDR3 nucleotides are TGTGCCACGAAGGGGGGCCCTCGGGACTATGGCTACACCTTC. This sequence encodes CATKGGPRDYGYTF.

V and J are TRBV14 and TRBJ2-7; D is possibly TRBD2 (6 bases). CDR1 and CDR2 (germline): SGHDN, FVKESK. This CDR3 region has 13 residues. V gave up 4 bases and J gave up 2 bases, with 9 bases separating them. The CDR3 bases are TGTGCCAGCAGCCGTCGACTAGCCTACGAGCAGTACTTC. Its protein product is CASSRRLAYEQYF.

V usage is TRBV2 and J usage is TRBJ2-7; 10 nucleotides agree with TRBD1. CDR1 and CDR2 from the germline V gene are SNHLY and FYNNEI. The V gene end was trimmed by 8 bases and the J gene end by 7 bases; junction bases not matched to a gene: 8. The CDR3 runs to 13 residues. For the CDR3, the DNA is TGTGCCAGCGCGATGGGACAGGGGTGGGAGCAGTACTTC. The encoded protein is CASAMGQGWEQYF.

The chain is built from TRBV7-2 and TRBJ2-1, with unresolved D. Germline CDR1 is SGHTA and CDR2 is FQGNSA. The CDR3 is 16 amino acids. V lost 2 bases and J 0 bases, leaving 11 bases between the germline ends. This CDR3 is CASSLMGRSSYNEQFF. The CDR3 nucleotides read TGTGCCAGCAGCTTAATGGGCAGGAGCTCCTACAATGAGCAGTTCTTC.

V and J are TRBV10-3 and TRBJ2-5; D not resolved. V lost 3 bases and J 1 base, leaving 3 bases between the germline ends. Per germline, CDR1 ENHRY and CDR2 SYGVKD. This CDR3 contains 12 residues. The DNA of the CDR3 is TGTGCCATCAGTGACCGCCAAGAGACCCAGTACTTC. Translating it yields CAISDRQETQYF.

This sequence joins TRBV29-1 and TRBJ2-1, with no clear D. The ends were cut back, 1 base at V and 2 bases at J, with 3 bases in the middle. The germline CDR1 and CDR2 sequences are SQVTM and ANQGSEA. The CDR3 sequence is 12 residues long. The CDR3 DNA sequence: TGCAGCGTTGAAGCGACCTACAATGAGCAGTTCTTC. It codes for CSVEATYNEQFF.

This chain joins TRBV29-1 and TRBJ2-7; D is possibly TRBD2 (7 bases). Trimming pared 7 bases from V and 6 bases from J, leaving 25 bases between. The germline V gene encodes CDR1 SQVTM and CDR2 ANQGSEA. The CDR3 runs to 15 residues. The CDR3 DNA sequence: TGCAGCGCCCGCGGGAAGGGCGGGGGCTTCCCCGAGCAGTACTTC. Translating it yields CSARGKGGGFPEQYF.

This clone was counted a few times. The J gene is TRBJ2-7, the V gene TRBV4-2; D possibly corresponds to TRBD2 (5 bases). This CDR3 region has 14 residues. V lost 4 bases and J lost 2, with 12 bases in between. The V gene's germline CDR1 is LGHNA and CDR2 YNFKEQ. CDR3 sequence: CASSLEGKPYEQYV. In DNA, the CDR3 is TGTGCCAGCAGCCTTGAGGGTAAGCCCTACGAGCAGTACGTC.

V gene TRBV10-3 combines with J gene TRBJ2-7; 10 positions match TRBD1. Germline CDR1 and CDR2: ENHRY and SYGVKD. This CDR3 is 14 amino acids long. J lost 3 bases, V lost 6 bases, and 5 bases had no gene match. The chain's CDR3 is CAIRTDRGYYEQYF. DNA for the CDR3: TGTGCCATCAGGACGGACAGGGGGTACTACGAGCAGTACTTC.

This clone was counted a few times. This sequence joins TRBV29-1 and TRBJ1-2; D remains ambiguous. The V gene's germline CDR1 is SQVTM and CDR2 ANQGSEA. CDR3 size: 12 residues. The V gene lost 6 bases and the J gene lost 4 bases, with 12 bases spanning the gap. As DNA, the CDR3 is TGCAGCGTCCAAGGGAGGACCTATGGCTACACCTTC. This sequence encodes CSVQGRTYGYTF. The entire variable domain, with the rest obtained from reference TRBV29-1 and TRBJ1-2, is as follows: SAVISQKPSRDICQRGTSLTIQCQVDSQVTMMFWYRQQPGQSLTLIATANQGSEATYESGFVIDKFPISRPNLTFSTLTVSNMSPEDSSIYLCSVQGRTYGYTFGSGTRLTVV.

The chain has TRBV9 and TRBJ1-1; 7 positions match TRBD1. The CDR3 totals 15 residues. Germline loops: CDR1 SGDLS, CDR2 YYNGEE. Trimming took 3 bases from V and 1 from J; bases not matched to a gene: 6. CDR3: CASSARQGRNTEAFF. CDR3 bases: TGTGCCAGCAGCGCCCGACAGGGCCGGAACACTGAAGCTTTCTTT.

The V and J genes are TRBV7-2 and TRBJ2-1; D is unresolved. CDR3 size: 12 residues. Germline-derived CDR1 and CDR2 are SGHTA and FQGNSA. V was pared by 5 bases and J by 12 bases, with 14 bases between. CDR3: CASSPSLQWQFF. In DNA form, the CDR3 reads TGTGCCAGCAGCCCGTCCTTACAATGGCAGTTCTTC. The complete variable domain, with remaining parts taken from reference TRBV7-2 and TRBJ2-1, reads GAGVSQSPSNKVTEKGKDVELRCDPISGHTALYWYRQSLGQGLEFLIYFQGNSAPDKSGLPSDRFSAERTGGSVSTLTIQRTQQEDSAVYLCASSPSLQWQFFGPGTRLTVL.

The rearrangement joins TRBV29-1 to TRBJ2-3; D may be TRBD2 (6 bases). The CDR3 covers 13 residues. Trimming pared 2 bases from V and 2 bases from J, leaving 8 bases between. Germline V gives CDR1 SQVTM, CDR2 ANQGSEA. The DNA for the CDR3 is TGCAGCGTTGAACGCGGGACCACAGATACGCAGTATTTT. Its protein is CSVERGTTDTQYF.

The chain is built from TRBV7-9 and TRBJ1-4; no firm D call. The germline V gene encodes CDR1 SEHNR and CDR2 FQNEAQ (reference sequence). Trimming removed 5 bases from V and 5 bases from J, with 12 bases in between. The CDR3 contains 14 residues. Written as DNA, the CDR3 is TGTGCCAGCAGCAACTTACGCAACAATGAAAAACTGTTTTTT. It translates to CASSNLRNNEKLFF.

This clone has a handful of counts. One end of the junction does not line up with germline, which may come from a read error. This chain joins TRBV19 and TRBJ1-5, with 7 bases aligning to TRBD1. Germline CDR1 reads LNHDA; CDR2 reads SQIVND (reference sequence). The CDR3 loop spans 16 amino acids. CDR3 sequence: CARSSSDRDSYQPQHF. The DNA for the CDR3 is TGTGCCCGTAGTAGTTCCGACCGGGACAGCTATCAGCCCCAGCATTTT.

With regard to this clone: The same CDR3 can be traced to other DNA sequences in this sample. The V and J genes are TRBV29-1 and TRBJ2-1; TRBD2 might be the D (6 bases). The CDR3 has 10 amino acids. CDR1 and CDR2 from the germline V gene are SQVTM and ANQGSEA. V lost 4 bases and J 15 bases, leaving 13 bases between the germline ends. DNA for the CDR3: TGCAGCGTTGGGGGTGAGGGACTGTTCTTC. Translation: CSVGGEGLFF.

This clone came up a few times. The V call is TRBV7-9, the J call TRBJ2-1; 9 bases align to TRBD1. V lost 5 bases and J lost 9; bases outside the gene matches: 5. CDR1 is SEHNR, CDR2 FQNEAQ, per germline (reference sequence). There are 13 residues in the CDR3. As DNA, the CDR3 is TGTGCCAGCAGCAAACAGGGGGCAGGTGAGCAGTTCTTC. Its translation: CASSKQGAGEQFF.

The CDR3 DNA sequence: TGTGCCAGCAGCCGAACAGGGGATTCACCCCTCCACTTT. Amino acids: CASSRTGDSPLHF. The V call is TRBV7-2, the J call TRBJ1-6; the match to TRBD1 covers 7 bases. The CDR3 spans 13 residues. V shed 5 bases and J 8 bases; nucleotides not matched to a gene: 3. CDR1 SGHTA and CDR2 FQGNSA come from the germline V gene.

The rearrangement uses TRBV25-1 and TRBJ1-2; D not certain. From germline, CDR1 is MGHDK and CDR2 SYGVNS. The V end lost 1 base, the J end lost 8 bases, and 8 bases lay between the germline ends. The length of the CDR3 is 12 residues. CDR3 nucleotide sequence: TGTGCCAGCAGTGAATTTGGCAGGGGCTACACCTTC. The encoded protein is CASSEFGRGYTF.

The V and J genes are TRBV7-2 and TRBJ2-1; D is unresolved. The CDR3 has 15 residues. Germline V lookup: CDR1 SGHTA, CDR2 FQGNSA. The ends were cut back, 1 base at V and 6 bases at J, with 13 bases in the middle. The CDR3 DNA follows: TGTGCCAGCAGCTTAGGCTTTGTAGTTATCAATGAGCAGTTCTTC. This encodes CASSLGFVVINEQFF.

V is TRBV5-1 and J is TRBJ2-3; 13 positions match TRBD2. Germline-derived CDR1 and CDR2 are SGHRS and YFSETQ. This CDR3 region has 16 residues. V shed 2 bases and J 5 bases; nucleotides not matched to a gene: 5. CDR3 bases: TGCGCCAGCAGCTTTGGACTAGCGGGAGTTGAAGATACGCAGTATTTT. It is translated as CASSFGLAGVEDTQYF.

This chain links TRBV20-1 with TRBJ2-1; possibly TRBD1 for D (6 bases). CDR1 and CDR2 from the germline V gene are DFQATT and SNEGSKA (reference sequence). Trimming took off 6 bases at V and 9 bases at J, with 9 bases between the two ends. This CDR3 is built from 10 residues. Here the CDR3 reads CSAAGVEQFF. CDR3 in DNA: TGCAGTGCAGCAGGGGTTGAGCAGTTCTTC.

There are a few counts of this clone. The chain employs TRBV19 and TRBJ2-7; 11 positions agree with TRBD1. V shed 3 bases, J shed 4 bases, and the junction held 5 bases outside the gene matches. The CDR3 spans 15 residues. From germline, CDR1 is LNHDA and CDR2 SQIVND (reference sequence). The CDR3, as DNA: TGTGCCAGTAGTATCCTCGGGACAGGGGGATACGAGCAGTACTTC. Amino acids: CASSILGTGGYEQYF.

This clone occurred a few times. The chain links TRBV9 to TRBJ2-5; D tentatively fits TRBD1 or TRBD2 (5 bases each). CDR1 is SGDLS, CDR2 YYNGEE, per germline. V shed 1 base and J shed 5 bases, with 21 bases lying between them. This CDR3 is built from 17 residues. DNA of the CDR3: TGTGCCAGCAGCGTAAGTCCCCCAGGGCAACTAGGGGAGACCCAGTACTTC. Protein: CASSVSPPGQLGETQYF.